This is a list of T cell receptor beta chains from one sample in a study of cytomegalovirus exposure and HLA in healthy donors. The table came from immunoSEQ multiplex PCR; TCRdb's copy has only in-frame clones and leaves some out. The table records about 140,000 clones, about 80% of them present only once. The sample taken for sequencing was PBMCs. These receptors were taken from a middle-aged man in good health and CMV-seronegative. The CDR3 runs from the conserved cysteine through the conserved F or W. Each record gives: V gene, J gene, D gene, clone size, CDR3 protein, CDR3 DNA. D genes are given only for firm matches. Not every row has a clone size; where given, it reads once, few, many or a size class.

>TRBV6-6|TRBJ2-5|TRBD2|-
CASRPGGVVKTQYF
TGTGCCAGCAGGCCGGGAGGGGTGGTAAAGACCCAGTACTTC
>TRBV18|TRBJ2-2|TRBD2|-
CASSPLALAETGELFF
TGTGCCAGCTCACCACTGGCGCTAGCGGAGACCGGGGAGCTGTTTTTT
>TRBV28|TRBJ2-7|TRBD2|-
CASIRGGAVEQYF
TGTGCCAGCATCCGCGGGGGGGCGGTCGAGCAGTACTTC
>TRBV11-2|TRBJ2-7|TRBD1|-
CASSSRTGGGNEQYF
TGTGCCAGCAGCTCCCGGACAGGGGGGGGCAACGAGCAGTACTTC
>TRBV6-6|TRBJ1-2|TRBD1|-
CASSYSRQGGYAF
TGTGCCAGCAGTTACTCAAGACAGGGCGGCTACGCCTTC
>TRBV7-9|TRBJ1-2|TRBD1|-
CASSLGQGDGYTF
TGTGCCAGCAGCCTCGGACAGGGCGATGGCTACACCTTC
>TRBV5-1|TRBJ2-7|TRBD1|-
CASSSAGTGLYEQYF
TGCGCCAGCAGCTCGGCGGGGACAGGCTTGTACGAGCAGTACTTC
>TRBV7-8|TRBJ1-1|-|-
CASSFGGHSMAFF
TGTGCCAGCAGCTTTGGTGGACACAGCATGGCTTTCTTT
>TRBV19|TRBJ1-5|TRBD1|-
CASSIVVRQGFFGNQPQHF
TGTGCCAGTAGTATAGTCGTCCGACAGGGATTTTTTGGCAATCAGCCCCAGCATTTT
>TRBV2|TRBJ2-3|TRBD2|many
CATLGTNTDTQYF
TGTGCCACCCTCGGGACTAACACAGATACGCAGTATTTT
>TRBV2|TRBJ2-5|-|-
CASTDNQETQYF
TGTGCCAGCACGGACAACCAAGAGACCCAGTACTTC
>TRBV4-3|TRBJ1-4|TRBD1|-
CASSQHHGTGWEKLFF
TGCGCCAGCAGCCAGCACCACGGGACAGGGTGGGAAAAACTGTTTTTT
>TRBV7-9|TRBJ2-3|TRBD2|-
CASSLEGLAGVSTDTQYF
TGTGCCAGCAGCTTAGAGGGACTAGCGGGGGTTAGCACAGATACGCAGTATTTT
>TRBV19|TRBJ2-7|TRBD1|-
CASSPGTGSYEQYF
TGTGCCAGTAGTCCCGGGACAGGCTCCTACGAGCAGTACTTC
>TRBV29-1|TRBJ2-5|-|-
CSGQTIETQYF
TGCAGCGGACAGACAATAGAGACCCAGTACTTC
>TRBV5-1|TRBJ2-6|-|few
CASSSLPRSGANVLTF
TGCGCCAGCAGCTCGCTACCGCGATCTGGGGCCAACGTCCTGACTTTC
>TRBV9|TRBJ1-2|-|-
CASSVEGYYGYTF
TGTGCCAGCAGCGTAGAGGGGTACTATGGCTACACCTTC
>TRBV7-2|TRBJ2-1|TRBD2|-
CASSFGLGGGGEQFF
TGTGCCAGCAGCTTTGGTTTGGGGGGGGGAGGTGAGCAGTTCTTC
>TRBV5-1|TRBJ1-6|-|-
CASSFGQLNSPLHF
TGCGCCAGCAGCTTCGGACAGCTAAATTCACCCCTCCACTTT
>TRBV29-1|TRBJ2-3|TRBD1|-
CSVDGQGVLTTQYF
TGCAGCGTTGATGGACAGGGGGTCCTAACTACGCAGTATTTT
>TRBV9|TRBJ1-5|TRBD1|-
CASSETGDPNQPQHF
TGTGCCAGCAGCGAGACAGGGGACCCCAATCAGCCCCAGCATTTT
>TRBV30|TRBJ1-2|-|-
CAWRDSQDYGYTF
TGTGCCTGGAGGGACAGCCAAGACTATGGCTACACCTTC
>TRBV4-1|TRBJ2-1|-|-
CASSQWSEDYNEQFF
TGCGCCAGCAGCCAATGGAGCGAGGATTACAATGAGCAGTTCTTC
>TRBV15|TRBJ1-1|TRBD1|-
CATSRDTGANTEAFF
TGTGCCACCAGCAGAGATACAGGGGCGAACACTGAAGCTTTCTTT
>TRBV30|TRBJ2-7|-|-
CAWSVNGLVHEQYF
TGTGCCTGGAGTGTAAATGGCCTGGTCCACGAGCAGTACTTC
>TRBV7-2|TRBJ2-3|TRBD1|-
CASSSPRDRASTDTQYF
TGTGCCAGCAGCTCCCCCAGGGACAGGGCATCGACAGATACGCAGTATTTT
>TRBV6-6|TRBJ1-3|-|-
CASKDRPSGNTIYF
TGTGCCAGCAAGGACAGACCCTCTGGAAACACCATATATTTT
>TRBV11-1|TRBJ1-1|-|-
CASSLAKGRDTEAFF
TGTGCCAGCAGCTTAGCGAAGGGGAGGGACACTGAAGCTTTCTTT
>TRBV18|TRBJ1-5|TRBD1|few
CASSQGQGGQPQHF
TGTGCCAGCTCACAGGGACAGGGCGGCCAGCCCCAGCATTTT
>TRBV2|TRBJ1-5|-|-
CASRGRRVGNQPQHF
TGTGCCAGCAGGGGGAGGAGGGTTGGCAATCAGCCCCAGCATTTT
>TRBV6-1|TRBJ1-6|-|once
CASSEAVGVDNSPLHF
TGTGCCAGCAGTGAAGCGGTAGGGGTTGATAATTCACCCCTCCACTTT
>TRBV9|TRBJ2-7|TRBD1|-
CASSVGVVTTGVEQYF
TGTGCCAGCAGCGTAGGAGTCGTAACCACAGGGGTCGAGCAGTACTTC
>TRBV29-1|TRBJ2-7|TRBD1|-
CSAYRGPYEQYF
TGCAGCGCCTACAGGGGGCCCTACGAGCAGTACTTC
>TRBV5-1|TRBJ1-2|TRBD1|few
CASSPAGAPGQGFGYTF
TGCGCCAGCAGCCCTGCGGGTGCGCCGGGACAGGGGTTCGGCTACACCTTC
>TRBV19|TRBJ1-5|-|-
CASNIKPREPQHF
TGTGCCAGTAATATAAAGCCACGGGAGCCCCAGCATTTT
>TRBV30|TRBJ1-2|-|few
CAWSRPDRSNYGYTF
TGTGCCTGGAGCCGCCCGGACAGATCTAACTATGGCTACACCTTC
>TRBV5-1|TRBJ1-4|TRBD1|-
CASSWAGGTNEKLFF
TGCGCCAGCAGCTGGGCAGGGGGGACTAATGAAAAACTGTTTTTT
>TRBV4-3|TRBJ2-7|TRBD2|-
CASSQESAGGTYEQYF
TGCGCCAGCAGCCAAGAGTCAGCGGGGGGAACCTACGAGCAGTACTTC
>TRBV7-8|TRBJ2-7|-|few
CASSRGLGTSYEQYF
TGTGCCAGCAGCCGCGGCCTCGGGACATCCTACGAGCAGTACTTC
>TRBV19|TRBJ2-7|TRBD2|-
CASSGTSSYYEQYF
TGTGCCAGTAGCGGGACTAGCAGCTACTACGAGCAGTACTTC
>TRBV7-2|TRBJ2-5|-|-
CASSGRRVQETQYF
TGTGCCAGCAGCGGGAGGCGTGTACAAGAGACCCAGTACTTC
>TRBV5-6|TRBJ1-1|-|-
CASSLTAGGLGAFF
TGTGCCAGCAGCTTGACTGCGGGGGGCCTTGGTGCTTTCTTT
>TRBV5-4|TRBJ1-6|-|-
CASSRDSSSYNSPLHF
TGTGCCAGCAGCCGAGACTCTAGCTCCTATAATTCACCCCTCCACTTT
>TRBV5-4|TRBJ2-6|-|-
CASSLDNRSGANVLTF
TGTGCCAGCAGCTTGGACAACCGCTCTGGGGCCAACGTCCTGACTTTC
>TRBV28|TRBJ2-7|-|few
CASRGGFRASYEQYF
TGTGCCAGCAGGGGGGGTTTCCGGGCCTCCTACGAGCAGTACTTC
>TRBV5-1|TRBJ2-1|-|-
CASSSRDSGGQVNNEQFF
TGCGCCAGCAGCTCCCGAGATAGCGGGGGACAGGTAAACAATGAGCAGTTCTTC
>TRBV11-2|TRBJ1-2|-|-
CASSLIGRGDYTF
TGTGCCAGCAGCTTAATTGGGAGGGGGGATTACACCTTC
>TRBV6-1|TRBJ2-5|TRBD1|-
CASSDTGGRETQYF
TGTGCCAGCAGCGACACAGGGGGCCGAGAGACCCAGTACTTC
>TRBV14|TRBJ2-1|TRBD1|once
CASSRLGTGVVNEQFF
TGTGCCAGCAGCCGATTGGGGACAGGGGTGGTAAATGAGCAGTTCTTC
>TRBV29-1|TRBJ1-1|-|once
CSVEINGNTEAFF
TGCAGCGTTGAAATTAACGGGAACACTGAAGCTTTCTTT
>TRBV23-1|TRBJ1-5|TRBD1|once
CASSQRRGRGNQPQHF
TGCGCCAGCAGTCAAAGGAGGGGGCGCGGGAATCAGCCCCAGCATTTT
>TRBV5-1|TRBJ1-1|-|-
CASSRQDTEAFF
TGCGCCAGCAGCCGACAGGACACTGAAGCTTTCTTT
>TRBV10-2|TRBJ2-1|TRBD2|-
CASSDRRGSSYNEQFF
TGCGCCAGCAGTGATCGGCGGGGGAGCTCCTACAATGAGCAGTTCTTC
>TRBV5-8|TRBJ2-3|TRBD2|-
CASSSLRPSGATTDTQYF
TGTGCCAGCAGCAGCCTGAGGCCTAGCGGGGCTACCACAGATACGCAGTATTTT
>TRBV28|TRBJ1-3|TRBD1|few
CASSNNRGSSGNTIYF
TGTGCCAGCAGCAATAACAGGGGATCCTCTGGAAACACCATATATTTT
>TRBV10-3|TRBJ2-3|TRBD2|-
CAISESGTSGRDTQYF
TGTGCCATCAGTGAGTCGGGGACTAGCGGGAGGGATACGCAGTATTTT
>TRBV2|TRBJ2-7|-|-
CASSDWSPEQYF
TGTGCCAGCAGTGACTGGAGCCCCGAGCAGTACTTC
>TRBV10-3|TRBJ2-7|-|-
CAISKGQGNDEQYF
TGTGCCATCAGTAAGGGGCAGGGTAACGACGAGCAGTACTTC
>TRBV6-6|TRBJ1-3|-|-
CASSDTGYGNTIYF
TGTGCCAGCAGTGACACAGGGTACGGAAACACCATATATTTT